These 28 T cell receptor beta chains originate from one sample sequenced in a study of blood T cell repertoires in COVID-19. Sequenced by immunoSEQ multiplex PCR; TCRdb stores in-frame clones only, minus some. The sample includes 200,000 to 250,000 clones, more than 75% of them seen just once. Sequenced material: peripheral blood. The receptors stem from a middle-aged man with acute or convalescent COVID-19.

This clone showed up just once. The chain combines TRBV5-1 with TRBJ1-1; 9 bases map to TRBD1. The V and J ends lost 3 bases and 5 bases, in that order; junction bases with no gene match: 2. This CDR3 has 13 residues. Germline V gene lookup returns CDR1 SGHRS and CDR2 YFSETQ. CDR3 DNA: TGCGCCAGCAGCTGGGACAGGGATACTGAAGCTTTCTTT. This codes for CASSWDRDTEAFF. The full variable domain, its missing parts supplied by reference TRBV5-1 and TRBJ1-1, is KAGVTQTPRYLIKTRGQQVTLSCSPISGHRSVSWYQQTPGQGLQFLFEYFSETQRNKGNFPGRFSGRQFSNSRSEMNVSTLELGDSALYLCASSWDRDTEAFFGQGTRLTVV.

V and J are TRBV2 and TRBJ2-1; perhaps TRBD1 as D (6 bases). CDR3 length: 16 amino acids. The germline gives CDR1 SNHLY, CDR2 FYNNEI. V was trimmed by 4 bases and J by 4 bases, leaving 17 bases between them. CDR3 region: CASSAQTGGVYNEQFF. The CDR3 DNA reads TGTGCCAGCAGTGCCCAGACAGGTGGGGTATACAATGAGCAGTTCTTC.

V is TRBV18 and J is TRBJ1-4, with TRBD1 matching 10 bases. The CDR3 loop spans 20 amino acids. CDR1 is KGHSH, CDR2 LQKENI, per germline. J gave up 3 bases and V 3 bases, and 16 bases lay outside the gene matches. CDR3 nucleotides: TGTGCCAGCTCACCCACCTGGAGTAGACAGGGGGCTTTGTCTAATGAAAAACTGTTTTTT. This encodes CASSPTWSRQGALSNEKLFF.

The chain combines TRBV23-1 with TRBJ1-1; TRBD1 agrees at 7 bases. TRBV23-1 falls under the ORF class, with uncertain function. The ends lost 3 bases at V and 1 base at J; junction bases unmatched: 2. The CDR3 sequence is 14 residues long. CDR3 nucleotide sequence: TGCGCCAGCAGTCATCGGACAGGGAACACTGAAGCTTTCTTT. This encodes CASSHRTGNTEAFF.

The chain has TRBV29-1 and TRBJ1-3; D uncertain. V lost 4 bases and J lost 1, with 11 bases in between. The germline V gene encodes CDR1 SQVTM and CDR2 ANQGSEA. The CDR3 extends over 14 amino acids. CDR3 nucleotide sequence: TGCAGCGTTGTTTATGTGTTGTCTGGAAACACCATATATTTT. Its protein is CSVVYVLSGNTIYF.

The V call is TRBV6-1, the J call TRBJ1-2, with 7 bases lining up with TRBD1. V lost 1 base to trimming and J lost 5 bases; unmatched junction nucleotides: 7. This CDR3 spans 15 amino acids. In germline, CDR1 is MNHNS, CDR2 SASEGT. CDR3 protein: CASSEDTGTDYGYTF. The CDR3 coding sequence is TGTGCCAGCAGTGAAGACACCGGGACAGATTATGGCTACACCTTC.

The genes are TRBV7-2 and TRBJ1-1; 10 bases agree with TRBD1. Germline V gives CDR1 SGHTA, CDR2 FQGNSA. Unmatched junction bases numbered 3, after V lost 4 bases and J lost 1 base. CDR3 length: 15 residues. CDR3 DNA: TGTGCCAGCAGCTCGAGGACAGGGGGGAACACTGAAGCTTTCTTT. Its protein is CASSSRTGGNTEAFF.

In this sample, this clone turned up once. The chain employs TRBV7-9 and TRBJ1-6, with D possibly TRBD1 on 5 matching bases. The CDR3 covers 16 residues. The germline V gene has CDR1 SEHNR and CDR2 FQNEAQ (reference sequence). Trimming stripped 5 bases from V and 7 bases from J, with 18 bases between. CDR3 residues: CASSILQTTGNSPLHF. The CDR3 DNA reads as TGTGCCAGCAGCATTCTTCAGACCACAGGCAATTCACCCCTCCACTTT.

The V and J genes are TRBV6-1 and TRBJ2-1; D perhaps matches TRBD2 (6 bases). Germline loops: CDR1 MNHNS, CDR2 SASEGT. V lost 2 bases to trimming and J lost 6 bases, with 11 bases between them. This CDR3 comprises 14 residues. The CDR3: CASSERARGNEQFF. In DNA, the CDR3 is TGTGCCAGCAGTGAACGGGCGCGGGGCAATGAGCAGTTCTTC.

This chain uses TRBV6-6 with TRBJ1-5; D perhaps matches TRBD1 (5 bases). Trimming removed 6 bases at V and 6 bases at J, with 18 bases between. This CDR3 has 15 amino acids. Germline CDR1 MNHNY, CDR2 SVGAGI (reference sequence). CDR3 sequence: CASSSPQGLGQPQHF. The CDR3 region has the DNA TGTGCCAGCAGCTCACCCCAGGGTTTAGGTCAGCCCCAGCATTTT.

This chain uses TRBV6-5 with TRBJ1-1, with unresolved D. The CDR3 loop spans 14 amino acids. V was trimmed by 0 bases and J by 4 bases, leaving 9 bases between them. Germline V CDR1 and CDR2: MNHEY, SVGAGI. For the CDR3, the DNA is TGTGCCAGCAGTTACTCGGAGGAATCCACTGAAGCTTTCTTT. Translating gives CASSYSEESTEAFF.

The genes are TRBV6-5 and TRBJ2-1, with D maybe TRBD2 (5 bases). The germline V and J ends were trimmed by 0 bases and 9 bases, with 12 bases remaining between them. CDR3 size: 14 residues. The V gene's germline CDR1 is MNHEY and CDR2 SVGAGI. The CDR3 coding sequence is TGTGCCAGCAGTTACTCGATTCGGGATCGTGAGCAGTTCTTC. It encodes CASSYSIRDREQFF.

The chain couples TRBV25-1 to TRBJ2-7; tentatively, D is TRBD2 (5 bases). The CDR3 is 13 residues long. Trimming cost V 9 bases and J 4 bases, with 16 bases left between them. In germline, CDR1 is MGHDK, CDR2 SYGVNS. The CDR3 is CARREGQNYEQYF. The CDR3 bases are TGTGCCAGGAGAGAGGGCCAGAATTACGAGCAGTACTTC.

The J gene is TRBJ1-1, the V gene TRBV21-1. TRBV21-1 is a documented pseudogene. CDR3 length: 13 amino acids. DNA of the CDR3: TGTGCCACTTCCGGACGGGAGAACACTGAAGCTTTCTTT. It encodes CATSGRENTEAFF.

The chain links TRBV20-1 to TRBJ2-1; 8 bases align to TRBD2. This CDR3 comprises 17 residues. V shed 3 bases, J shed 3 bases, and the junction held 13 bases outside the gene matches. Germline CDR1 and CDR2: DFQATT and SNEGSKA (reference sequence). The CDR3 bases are TGCAGTGCTAGTTTGCCCCCGGGAGGGGGACACTACAATGAGCAGTTCTTC. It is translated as CSASLPPGGGHYNEQFF.

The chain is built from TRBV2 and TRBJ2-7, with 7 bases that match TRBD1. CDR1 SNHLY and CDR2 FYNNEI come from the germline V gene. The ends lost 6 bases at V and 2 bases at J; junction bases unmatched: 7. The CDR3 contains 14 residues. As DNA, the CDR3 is TGTGCCAGCAGGGGGGACAGTCGCACCTACGAGCAGTACTTC. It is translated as CASRGDSRTYEQYF.

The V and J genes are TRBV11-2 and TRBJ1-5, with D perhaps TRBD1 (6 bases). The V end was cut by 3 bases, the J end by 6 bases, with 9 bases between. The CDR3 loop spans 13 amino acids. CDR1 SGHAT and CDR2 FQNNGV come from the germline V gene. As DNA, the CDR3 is TGTGCCAGCAGCTTCGGGGGGGCTCAGCCCCAGCATTTT. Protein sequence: CASSFGGAQPQHF.

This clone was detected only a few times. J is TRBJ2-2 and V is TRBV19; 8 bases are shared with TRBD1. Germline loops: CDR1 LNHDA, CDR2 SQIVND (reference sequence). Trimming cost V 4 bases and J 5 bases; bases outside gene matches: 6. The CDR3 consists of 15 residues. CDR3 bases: TGTGCCAGTAGTAGCAGACAGGGGTGGACCGGGGAGCTGTTTTTT. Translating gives CASSSRQGWTGELFF.

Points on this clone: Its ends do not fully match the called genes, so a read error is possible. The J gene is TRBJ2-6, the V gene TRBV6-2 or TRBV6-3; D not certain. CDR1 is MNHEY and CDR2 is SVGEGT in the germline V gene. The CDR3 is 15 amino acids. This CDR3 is CASSGSGEPADVLTF. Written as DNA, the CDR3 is TGTGCCAGCAGTGGGTCTGGAGAACCGGCCGACGTCCTGACTTTC.

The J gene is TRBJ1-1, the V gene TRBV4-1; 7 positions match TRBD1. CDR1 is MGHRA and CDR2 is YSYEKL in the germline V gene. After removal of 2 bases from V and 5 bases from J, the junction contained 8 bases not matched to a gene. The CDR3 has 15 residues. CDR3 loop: CASSQHQGVGTEAFF. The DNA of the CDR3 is TGCGCCAGCAGCCAACACCAGGGGGTCGGGACTGAAGCTTTCTTT.

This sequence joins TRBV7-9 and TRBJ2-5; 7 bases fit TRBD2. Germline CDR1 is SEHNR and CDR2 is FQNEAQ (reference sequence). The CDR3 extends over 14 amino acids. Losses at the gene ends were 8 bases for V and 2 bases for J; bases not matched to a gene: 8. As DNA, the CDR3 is TGTGCCAGCGGTATTCCGGGACTACAAGAGACCCAGTACTTC. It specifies CASGIPGLQETQYF.

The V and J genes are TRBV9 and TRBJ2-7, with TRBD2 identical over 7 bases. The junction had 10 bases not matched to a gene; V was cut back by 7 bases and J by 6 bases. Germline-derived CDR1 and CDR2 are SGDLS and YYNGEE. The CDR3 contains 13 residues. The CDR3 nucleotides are TGTGCCAGCGGGAGCGGGGCCGCCGGCGAGCAGTACTTC. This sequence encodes CASGSGAAGEQYF.

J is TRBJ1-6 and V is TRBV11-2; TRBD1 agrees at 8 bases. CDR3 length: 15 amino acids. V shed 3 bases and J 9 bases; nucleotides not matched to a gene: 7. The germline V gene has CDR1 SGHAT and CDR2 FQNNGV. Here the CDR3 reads CASSFVDRAFSPLHF. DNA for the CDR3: TGTGCCAGCAGCTTCGTGGACAGGGCGTTTTCACCCCTCCACTTT.

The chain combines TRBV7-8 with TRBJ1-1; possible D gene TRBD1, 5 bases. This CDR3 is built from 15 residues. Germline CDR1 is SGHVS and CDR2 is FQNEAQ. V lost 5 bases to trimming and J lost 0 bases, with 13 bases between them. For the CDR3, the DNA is TGTGCCAGCAGCCACCAGGGCCAGATGAACACTGAAGCTTTCTTT. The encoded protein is CASSHQGQMNTEAFF.

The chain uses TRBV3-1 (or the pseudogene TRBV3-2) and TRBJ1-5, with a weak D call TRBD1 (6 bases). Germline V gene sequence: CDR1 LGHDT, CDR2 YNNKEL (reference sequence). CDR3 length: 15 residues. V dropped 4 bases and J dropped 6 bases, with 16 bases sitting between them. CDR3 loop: CASSLTAGVAQPQHF. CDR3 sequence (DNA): TGTGCCAGCAGCCTGACTGCAGGGGTAGCTCAGCCCCAGCATTTT.

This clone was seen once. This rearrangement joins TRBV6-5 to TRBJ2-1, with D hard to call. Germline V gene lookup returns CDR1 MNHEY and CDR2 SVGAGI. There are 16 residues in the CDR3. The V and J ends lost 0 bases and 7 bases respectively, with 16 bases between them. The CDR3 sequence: CASSYSGGQRRNEQFF. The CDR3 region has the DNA TGTGCCAGCAGTTACTCGGGTGGGCAACGCCGAAATGAGCAGTTCTTC.

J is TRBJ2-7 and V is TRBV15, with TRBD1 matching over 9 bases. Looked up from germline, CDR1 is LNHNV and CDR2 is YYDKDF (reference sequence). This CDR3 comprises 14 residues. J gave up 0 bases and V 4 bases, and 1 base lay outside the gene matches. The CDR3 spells CATSMGQGSYEQYF. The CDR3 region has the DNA TGTGCCACCAGCATGGGACAGGGCTCCTACGAGCAGTACTTC.

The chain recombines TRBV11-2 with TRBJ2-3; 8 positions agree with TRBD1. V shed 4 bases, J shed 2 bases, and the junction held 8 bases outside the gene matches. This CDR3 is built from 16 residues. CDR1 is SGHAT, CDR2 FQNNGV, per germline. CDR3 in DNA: TGTGCCAGCAGCTCCAGGGACAGGATATACACAGATACGCAGTATTTT. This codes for CASSSRDRIYTDTQYF.